Below are 24 T cell receptor beta chains sequenced from a single sample in a study of T cell responses to AZD1222 COVID-19 vaccine. Profiling relied on immunoSEQ multiplex PCR, and the TCRdb table lists in-frame clones only, not all of them. The sample has 150,000 to 200,000 clones; about nine tenths are singletons. Sequenced material: peripheral blood, taken on day 0 of AZD1222 vaccination. These receptors were obtained from an adult in good health.

The chain joins TRBV9 to TRBJ1-4; TRBD1 might be the D (5 bases). The CDR3 consists of 13 residues. Trimming stripped 3 bases from V and 8 bases from J, with 11 bases between. In germline, CDR1 is SGDLS, CDR2 YYNGEE. The CDR3 sequence is CASSGTLGEKLFF. The CDR3 region has the DNA TGTGCCAGCAGCGGGACACTAGGAGAAAAACTGTTTTTT.

The chain combines TRBV6-5 with TRBJ1-2; TRBD1 is a possible D gene (5 bases). V lost 7 bases and J 8 bases, leaving 11 bases between the germline ends. The CDR3 contains 11 residues. Germline-derived CDR1 and CDR2 are MNHEY and SVGAGI. The CDR3 region is CASTNGGGYTF. CDR3 in DNA: TGTGCCAGCACCAATGGGGGGGGCTACACCTTC.

The gene calls are TRBV6-5 and TRBJ1-2; D is unclear. The germline CDR1 and CDR2 sequences are MNHEY and SVGAGI. Deletions cut 2 bases from V and 4 bases from J, with 8 bases between. The CDR3 runs to 13 residues. The CDR3 sequence is CASSYRATYGYTF. CDR3 sequence (DNA): TGTGCCAGCAGTTACAGGGCTACCTATGGCTACACCTTC.

V is TRBV6-6 and J is TRBJ1-1, with 11 nucleotides matching TRBD1. Germline V gives CDR1 MNHNY, CDR2 SVGAGI (reference sequence). There are 17 residues in the CDR3. Losses at the gene ends were 5 bases for V and 0 bases for J; bases not matched to a gene: 8. CDR3 sequence: CASSPWTGGRLNTEAFF. Here the CDR3 DNA reads TGTGCCAGCAGTCCGTGGACAGGGGGCAGGCTGAACACTGAAGCTTTCTTT.

The V gene is TRBV7-2, the J gene TRBJ1-2; D uncertain. Germline-derived CDR1 and CDR2 are SGHTA and FQGNSA. Trimming took off 1 base at V and 4 bases at J, with 7 bases between the two ends. This CDR3 contains 13 residues. CDR3 nucleotides: TGTGCCAGCAGCTTAGAGGCGAGCTATGGCTACACCTTC. It translates to CASSLEASYGYTF. Together with reference TRBV7-2 and TRBJ1-2, the CDR3 gives the full variable domain: GAGVSQSPSNKVTEKGKDVELRCDPISGHTALYWYRQSLGQGLEFLIYFQGNSAPDKSGLPSDRFSAERTGGSVSTLTIQRTQQEDSAVYLCASSLEASYGYTFGSGTRLTVV.

J is TRBJ1-1 and V is TRBV11-2; no clear D gene. The CDR3 totals 14 residues. Germline lookup yields CDR1 SGHAT and CDR2 FQNNGV. The V and J ends lost 4 bases and 3 bases respectively, with 12 bases between them. Here the CDR3 reads CASSSRPGDTEAFF. The CDR3 DNA sequence: TGTGCCAGCAGCTCCCGGCCAGGTGACACTGAAGCTTTCTTT.

This clone was observed once. The chain employs TRBV7-2 and TRBJ2-7; D possibly corresponds to TRBD2 (5 bases). The germline gives CDR1 SGHTA, CDR2 FQGNSA. The CDR3 has 14 residues. V was cut by 3 bases and J by 3 bases, with 12 bases left in between. The CDR3 here is CASSLNGMVYEQYF. In DNA, the CDR3 is TGTGCCAGCAGCTTGAACGGGATGGTCTACGAGCAGTACTTC. Variable domain in full (rest from reference TRBV7-2 and TRBJ2-7): GAGVSQSPSNKVTEKGKDVELRCDPISGHTALYWYRQSLGQGLEFLIYFQGNSAPDKSGLPSDRFSAERTGGSVSTLTIQRTQQEDSAVYLCASSLNGMVYEQYFGPGTRLTVT.

The gene calls are TRBV18 and TRBJ2-7; 10 nucleotides agree with TRBD1. Germline values: CDR1 KGHSH, CDR2 LQKENI. With V trimmed by 3 bases and J by 4 bases, 9 bases remained unmatched. The CDR3 spans 16 residues. Here the CDR3 DNA reads TGTGCCAGCTCACCTGGGACAGGGGAGGGTAAATACGAGCAGTACTTC. This translates into CASSPGTGEGKYEQYF.

The chain carries TRBV19 and TRBJ1-5; possible D gene TRBD1, 6 bases. The V end lost 3 bases, the J end lost 9 bases, and 15 bases lay between the germline ends. This CDR3 is 14 amino acids long. Germline values: CDR1 LNHDA, CDR2 SQIVND (reference sequence). DNA for the CDR3: TGTGCCAGTAGTATGTCTGGGGGCGTTAGGCCCCAGCATTTT. This translates into CASSMSGGVRPQHF.

The CDR3 here is CASSPMGNEQFF. In DNA, the CDR3 is TGCGCCAGCAGCCCAATGGGGAATGAGCAGTTCTTC. The chain is built from TRBV4-1 and TRBJ2-1; D not certain. The CDR3 spans 12 residues. Between the trimmed V and J ends, which lost 4 bases and 7 bases, there was a span of 8 bases. Germline values: CDR1 MGHRA, CDR2 YSYEKL.

This rearrangement joins TRBV29-1 to TRBJ1-2; TRBD1 might be the D (5 bases). Germline V gene data show CDR1 as SQVTM and CDR2 as ANQGSEA. Trimming took 3 bases from V and 5 from J, leaving 10 bases between them. This CDR3 is built from 12 residues. CDR3 coding DNA: TGCAGCGTTGATGGGCCAGGGTATGGCTACACCTTC. This sequence encodes CSVDGPGYGYTF.

The chain joins TRBV27 to TRBJ2-7; D assignment may be TRBD1 or TRBD2 (5 bases each). The CDR3 has 12 residues. The germline gives CDR1 MNHEY, CDR2 SMNVEV (reference sequence). Deletions cut 8 bases from V and 0 bases from J, with 8 bases between. The CDR3 sequence is CASRDDSYEQYF. The CDR3 DNA is TGTGCCAGCCGGGACGACTCCTACGAGCAGTACTTC.

The genes are TRBV21-1 and TRBJ1-5; TRBD1 is the table's D call, not checked against the DNA. TRBV21-1 is a documented pseudogene. This CDR3 is built from 14 residues. The CDR3 reads CASSSPIRNQPQHF. CDR3 DNA: TGTGCCAGCAGCAGTCCCATCCGCAATCAGCCCCAGCATTTT.

V and J are TRBV7-3 and TRBJ2-1, with TRBD2 as a possible D gene (7 bases). V lost 0 bases and J 5 bases, leaving 11 bases between the germline ends. CDR3 length: 15 amino acids. Germline assignment: CDR1 SGHTA and CDR2 FQGTGA. CDR3 nucleotides: TGTGCCAGCAGCTTAACTGGGGGGGCGAACAATGAGCAGTTCTTC. Protein sequence: CASSLTGGANNEQFF.

The V and J genes are TRBV30 and TRBJ2-5; D gene ambiguous. The CDR3 covers 11 residues. V gave up 5 bases and J gave up 9 bases, with 13 bases separating them. The V gene's germline CDR1 is GTSNPN and CDR2 SVGIG (reference sequence). The CDR3 spells CAWGPEKAQYF. CDR3 DNA: TGTGCCTGGGGACCAGAGAAAGCCCAGTACTTC.

The V call is TRBV2, the J call TRBJ1-2, with 8 positions matching TRBD1. The CDR3 is 15 amino acids. V dropped 0 bases and J dropped 0; count of bases not matched to a gene: 0. The germline gives CDR1 SNHLY, CDR2 FYNNEI. CDR3 sequence (DNA): TGTGCCAGCAGTGAAGCGGACAGGGCTAACTATGGCTACACCTTC. Protein sequence: CASSEADRANYGYTF. Together with reference TRBV2 and TRBJ1-2, the CDR3 gives the full variable domain: EPEVTQTPSHQVTQMGQEVILRCVPISNHLYFYWYRQILGQKVEFLVSFYNNEISEKSEIFDDQFSVERPDGSNFTLKIRSTKLEDSAMYFCASSEADRANYGYTFGSGTRLTVV.

The chain combines TRBV5-1 with TRBJ2-2; 7 bases fit TRBD2. The CDR3 sequence is 17 residues long. The trim removed 10 bases at V and 1 base at J, leaving 16 bases unmatched. Germline-derived CDR1 and CDR2 are SGHRS and YFSETQ. This chain's CDR3 is CASQHGGMGLNTGELFF. CDR3 nucleotide sequence: TGCGCCTCCCAACACGGGGGGATGGGGCTGAACACCGGGGAGCTGTTTTTT. Variable domain in full (rest from reference TRBV5-1 and TRBJ2-2): KAGVTQTPRYLIKTRGQQVTLSCSPISGHRSVSWYQQTPGQGLQFLFEYFSETQRNKGNFPGRFSGRQFSNSRSEMNVSTLELGDSALYLCASQHGGMGLNTGELFFGEGSRLTVL.

The CDR3 nucleotides are TGCGCCAGCAGCCAAGAAGAAGCGGGGGCTGTGAATTCACCCCTCCACTTT. Residues: CASSQEEAGAVNSPLHF. The chain recombines TRBV4-1 with TRBJ1-6; weak D call: TRBD1 (6 bases). Germline V gene data show CDR1 as MGHRA and CDR2 as YSYEKL. The V end lost 0 bases, the J end lost 7 bases, and 16 bases lay between the germline ends. CDR3 length: 17 residues.

V and J are TRBV2 and TRBJ2-1; 8 nucleotides line up with TRBD1. The CDR3 covers 14 residues. The trim removed 6 bases at V and 8 bases at J, leaving 9 bases unmatched. CDR1 and CDR2 from the germline V gene are SNHLY and FYNNEI. The CDR3 DNA is TGTGCCAGCAGCCAGACAGGGGTGGGCGATGAGCAGTTCTTC. It encodes CASSQTGVGDEQFF.

The chain links TRBV18 to TRBJ1-2; a weak D match, TRBD1 (5 bases). V was trimmed by 3 bases and J by 4 bases, leaving 18 bases between them. Germline V gene lookup returns CDR1 KGHSH and CDR2 LQKENI. This CDR3 has 16 amino acids. The CDR3 loop is CASSPGIGGASYGYTF. CDR3 nucleotide sequence: TGTGCCAGCTCACCGGGGATCGGGGGAGCGTCCTATGGCTACACCTTC.

J is TRBJ1-6 and V is TRBV12-3 or TRBV12-4; D gene ambiguous. With 5 bases removed from V and 10 bases from J, the gap between germline ends came to 9 bases. The CDR3 consists of 12 residues. The CDR3 region is CASSPDTSPLHF. The CDR3 bases are TGTGCCAGCAGTCCAGACACATCACCCCTCCACTTT.

There are a few counts of this clone. This rearrangement joins TRBV7-8 to TRBJ1-5; D is uncertain. CDR3 length equals 13 residues. V was cut by 5 bases and J by 7 bases, with 12 bases left in between. Germline V gene data show CDR1 as SGHVS and CDR2 as FQNEAQ. CDR3 DNA: TGTGCCAGCAGCCCGGTATTTGGCCAGCCCCAGCATTTT. Encoded protein: CASSPVFGQPQHF.

CDR3 residues: CASSYSNSAYEQYF. The CDR3 DNA follows: TGTGCCAGCAGTTACTCGAACAGTGCCTACGAGCAGTACTTC. The chain recombines TRBV6-5 with TRBJ2-7; D uncertain. The germline V gene encodes CDR1 MNHEY and CDR2 SVGAGI. V lost 0 bases and J 2 bases, leaving 8 bases between the germline ends. The CDR3 is 14 amino acids.

The chain combines TRBV9 with TRBJ2-1; 8 nucleotides match TRBD1. The CDR3 is 15 amino acids. Germline-derived CDR1 and CDR2 are SGDLS and YYNGEE. Trimming took 3 bases from V and 5 from J; bases not matched to a gene: 7. The CDR3 DNA sequence: TGTGCCAGCAGCGCCGCCAGGGGGCGCAACAATGAGCAGTTCTTC. Protein product: CASSAARGRNNEQFF. The whole variable domain, filled in from reference TRBV9 and TRBJ2-1, reads DSGVTQTPKHLITATGQRVTLRCSPRSGDLSVYWYQQSLDQGLQFLIQYYNGEERAKGNILERFSAQQFPDLHSELNLSSLELGDSALYFCASSAARGRNNEQFFGPGTRLTVL.